The 25 T cell receptor beta chains listed next were all sequenced from one sample in a study of identical twins. Each CDR3 protein gets one entry after TCRdb re-called the 5' RACE reads with MiXCR. The sample records approximately 1.8 million distinct CDR3 sequences, under 35% being singletons. Source material: cord blood. Every receptor here comes from a newborn girl in good health.

Here the CDR3 reads CASSQDQGGGAKEQFF. CDR3 coding DNA: TGTGCCAGCAGCCAAGATCAGGGCGGGGGGGCTAAGGAGCAGTTCTTC. This sequence joins TRBV4-2 and TRBJ2-1, with 9 bases matching TRBD2. Looked up from germline, CDR1 is LGHNA and CDR2 is YNFKEQ. With V trimmed by 0 bases and J by 10 bases, 10 bases remained unmatched. CDR3 length: 16 amino acids.

This clonotype was counted many times. The chain combines TRBV12-3 or TRBV12-4 with TRBJ1-2; D not resolved. V dropped 2 bases and J dropped 4 bases, with 5 bases sitting between them. CDR3 size: 12 residues. In DNA, the CDR3 is TGTGCCAGCAGTTTAACAGCCTATGGCTACACCTTC. This sequence encodes CASSLTAYGYTF.

To note about this clonotype: This may be a read error: a much more frequent sequence differs by one nucleotide. In this CDR3 the conserved last residue, phenylalanine or tryptophan, is missing, so a read error is likely. The CDR3 region has the DNA TGTGCCAGCAGTGCACCGGGACAGATACTTGTAGCCAAAAACATTCAGTACGTC. Encoded protein: CASSAPGQILVAKNIQYV. The chain employs TRBV2 and TRBJ2-5; 7 positions match TRBD1. The J call is in doubt because the DNA end fits TRBJ2-4 better. CDR1 SNHLY and CDR2 FYNNEI come from the germline V gene. The CDR3 is 18 amino acids.

This clonotype was seen a handful of times. The chain links TRBV25-1 to TRBJ1-2, with unresolved D. V gave up 3 bases and J gave up 3 bases, with 8 bases separating them. The CDR3 has 13 residues. Germline values: CDR1 MGHDK, CDR2 SYGVNS. CDR3 DNA: TGTGCCAGCAGTGAGGGCAGCCACTATGGCTACACCTTC. Its protein is CASSEGSHYGYTF.

This chain uses TRBV5-6 with TRBJ2-1, with D perhaps TRBD2 (6 bases). The V gene's germline CDR1 is SGHDT and CDR2 YYEEEE. This CDR3 comprises 16 residues. V was cut by 0 bases and J by 6 bases, with 16 bases left in between. The CDR3 sequence: CASSLATHGGSNEQFF. DNA of the CDR3: TGTGCCAGCAGCTTGGCGACTCATGGAGGGTCCAATGAGCAGTTCTTC.

This clonotype was found a few times. V gene TRBV4-2 combines with J gene TRBJ2-5; unclear D gene. The J call may be incorrect, as the DNA end agrees better with TRBJ2-7. CDR1 and CDR2 from the germline V gene are LGHNA and YNFKEQ. This CDR3 contains 12 residues. The CDR3 nucleotides are TGTGCCAGCAGCCAGAGACGGTACGAGCAGTACTTC. Its protein product is CASSQRRYEQYF.

The chain combines TRBV13 with TRBJ2-2; 13 bases fit TRBD2. This CDR3 is 18 amino acids long. Germline-derived CDR1 and CDR2 are PRHDT and FYEKMQ (reference sequence). V shed 2 bases and J 0 bases; nucleotides not matched to a gene: 3. DNA of the CDR3: TGTGCCAGCAGCTTAAGGACTAGCGGGGGCGCGAACACCGGGGAGCTGTTTTTT. Amino acid sequence: CASSLRTSGGANTGELFF.

This chain links TRBV5-1 with TRBJ2-5, with 9 bases lining up with TRBD1. J was trimmed by 11 bases and V by 5 bases; bases with no gene match: 19. The CDR3 consists of 16 residues. The germline CDR1 and CDR2 sequences are SGHRS and YFSETQ. The CDR3 sequence is CASSLPDRGIHNEQYF. CDR3 bases: TGCGCCAGCAGTTTGCCGGACAGGGGTATACACAATGAGCAGTACTTC.

The chain employs TRBV28 and TRBJ2-1; the match to TRBD2 covers 8 bases. V shed 6 bases, J shed 0 bases, and the junction held 13 bases outside the gene matches. CDR3 length: 18 residues. The germline gives CDR1 MDHEN, CDR2 SYDVKM. The CDR3 sequence is CASRWVLGAGASYNEQFF. In DNA form, the CDR3 reads TGTGCCAGCAGATGGGTATTGGGAGCGGGAGCCTCCTACAATGAGCAGTTCTTC.

The chain employs TRBV20-1 and TRBJ2-1; 8 positions agree with TRBD2. Germline V gene lookup returns CDR1 DFQATT and CDR2 SNEGSKA (reference sequence). V trimming: 6 bases; J trimming: 0 bases; junction bases outside the gene matches: 16. The CDR3 is made up of 18 amino acids. The CDR3 spells CSAGRVGGRSSSYNEQFF. The CDR3 nucleotides read TGCAGTGCGGGACGGGTAGGCGGGAGGTCCAGCTCCTACAATGAGCAGTTCTTC.

The J gene is TRBJ1-1, the V gene TRBV11-2, with D uncertain. From germline, CDR1 is SGHAT and CDR2 FQNNGV. CDR3 length: 13 amino acids. V was trimmed by 0 bases and J by 2 bases, leaving 4 bases between them. The chain's CDR3 is CASSLDHNTEAFF. Written as DNA, the CDR3 is TGTGCCAGCAGCTTAGATCACAACACTGAAGCTTTCTTT.

Turning to this clonotype: One base away lies a much larger clone, so this may be a sequencing read error. This chain links TRBV12-3 or TRBV12-4 with TRBJ2-3; 8 nucleotides line up with TRBD1. This CDR3 contains 16 residues. The CDR3, as DNA: TGTGCCGGCAGCTGGACAGGGTTCGGTGTTCCAGATACGCAGTATTTT. Translation: CAGSWTGFGVPDTQYF.

The rearrangement joins TRBV27 to TRBJ2-7; possibly TRBD2 for D (5 bases). CDR1 is MNHEY, CDR2 SMNVEV, per germline (reference sequence). Trimming took off 6 bases at V and 1 base at J, with 10 bases between the two ends. This CDR3 spans 13 amino acids. CDR3 DNA sequence: TGTGCCAGCAGAGAAACGGGGTCCTACGAGCAGTACTTC. This gives the protein CASRETGSYEQYF.

For this clonotype: A junction end diverges from the germline sequence, so it may reflect a read error. V gene TRBV6-5 combines with J gene TRBJ2-1; 10 bases are shared with TRBD2. Per the germline V gene, CDR1 is MNHEY and CDR2 is SVGAGI. This CDR3 comprises 15 residues. CDR3 amino acids: CTSSYRAGGYNEQFF. As DNA, the CDR3 is TGTACCAGCAGTTACCGAGCGGGAGGGTACAATGAGCAGTTCTTC.

This clonotype was seen just once. The chain recombines TRBV20-1 with TRBJ2-1; D possibly corresponds to TRBD2 (5 bases). Gene TRBJ2-7 matches the end of the DNA better, so the J call may be wrong. CDR1 and CDR2 from the germline V gene are DFQATT and SNEGSKA (reference sequence). The CDR3 covers 14 residues. The DNA of the CDR3 is TGCAGTGCTAGAAGGCTAGCCGACTACAATGAGCAGTACTTC. It specifies CSARRLADYNEQYF.

This clonotype came up a few times. The chain is built from TRBV16 and TRBJ2-3; D remains unclear. The germline CDR1 and CDR2 sequences are KGHSY and FQNENV. The CDR3 has 15 amino acids. V was trimmed by 2 bases and J by 3 bases, leaving 12 bases between them. In DNA, the CDR3 is TGTGCCAGCAGCCAAATCCGAAAGGGTACAGATACGCAGTATTTT. Its translation is CASSQIRKGTDTQYF. Filled out from reference TRBV16 and TRBJ2-3, the complete variable domain reads GEEVAQTPKHLVRGEGQKAKLYCAPIKGHSYVFWYQQVLKNEFKFLISFQNENVFDETGMPKERFSAKCLPNSPCSLEIQATKLEDSAVYFCASSQIRKGTDTQYFGPGTRLTVL.

In nucleotides, the CDR3 is TGTGCCAGCAGTGGCGGACAGGGGAGCGAATCCTATAATTCACCCCTCCACTTT. It encodes CASSGGQGSESYNSPLHF. The gene calls are TRBV6-1 and TRBJ1-6; 9 positions match TRBD1. The CDR3 spans 18 residues. Unmatched junction bases numbered 8, after V lost 4 bases and J lost 1 base. CDR1 and CDR2 (germline): MNHNS, SASEGT.

The V gene is TRBV28, the J gene TRBJ2-1; tentatively, D is TRBD1 (5 bases). Deletions cut 3 bases from V and 10 bases from J, with 19 bases between. The CDR3 loop spans 15 amino acids. Germline V gene sequence: CDR1 MDHEN, CDR2 SYDVKM. The CDR3 bases are TGTGCCAGCAGTTTTCCGTCCGAGCAGGGCTACGAGCAGTTCTTC. Translated: CASSFPSEQGYEQFF.

Only a few counts were recorded for this clonotype. The chain carries TRBV18 and TRBJ1-2, with TRBD1 matching over 7 bases. Germline V lookup: CDR1 KGHSH, CDR2 LQKENI. J lost 4 bases, V lost 3 bases, and 5 bases had no gene match. CDR3 size: 14 residues. In DNA form, the CDR3 reads TGTGCCAGCTCACCGGAGACAGGGCCCTATGGCTACACCTTC. This codes for CASSPETGPYGYTF.

This clonotype was counted between two and nine times. This chain links TRBV24-1 with TRBJ2-7; perhaps TRBD1 as D (6 bases). Germline-derived CDR1 and CDR2 are KGHDR and SFDVKD. V lost 2 bases and J lost 6, with 10 bases in between. The CDR3 contains 13 residues. The CDR3, as DNA: TGTGCCACCAGTGATTCCCAGGGGCTCGAGCAGTACTTC. Amino acid sequence: CATSDSQGLEQYF.

The rearrangement links TRBV24-1 to TRBJ2-5; TRBD2 aligns across 10 bases. CDR3 length: 15 amino acids. Germline V gene data show CDR1 as KGHDR and CDR2 as SFDVKD. With 5 bases clipped from V and 2 bases from J, the junction kept 4 bases outside the gene matches. The CDR3 reads CATSGGTSVQETQYF. Written as DNA, the CDR3 is TGTGCCACCAGTGGTGGGACTAGCGTACAAGAGACCCAGTACTTC.

As concerns this clonotype: A read error is possible here, since a much larger clone lies one base away. The V call is TRBV5-1, the J call TRBJ2-3; D remains ambiguous. Germline V lookup: CDR1 SGHRS, CDR2 YFSETQ. CDR3 length: 14 amino acids. The CDR3 sequence is CAGSSPDGLDTQYF. The CDR3 region has the DNA TGCGCCGGCAGCTCCCCCGATGGGTTAGATACGCAGTATTTT.

The chain is built from TRBV5-1 and TRBJ1-2; a weak D match, TRBD1 (5 bases). Germline values: CDR1 SGHRS, CDR2 YFSETQ. Trimming took off 2 bases at V and 4 bases at J, with 12 bases between the two ends. The CDR3 sequence is 14 residues long. The CDR3 DNA is TGCGCCAGCAGCTTCGCGACAGCCCCCTATGGCTACACCTTC. This sequence encodes CASSFATAPYGYTF.

This chain joins TRBV12-3 or TRBV12-4 and TRBJ1-4; D may be TRBD1 (6 bases). V shed 3 bases and J shed 5 bases, with 13 bases lying between them. The CDR3 has 15 amino acids. The CDR3 reads CASSFLGTRNEKLFF. The CDR3 DNA follows: TGTGCCAGCAGTTTTTTGGGGACACGGAATGAAAAACTGTTTTTT.

The chain couples TRBV4-1 to TRBJ2-2; D possibly corresponds to TRBD2 (6 bases). Germline V CDR1 and CDR2: MGHRA, YSYEKL. Trimming cost V 2 bases and J 0 bases, with 10 bases left between them. This CDR3 is built from 16 residues. CDR3 coding DNA: TGCGCCAGCAGCCAAAGGGACTTCGCGAACACCGGGGAGCTGTTTTTT. Amino acid sequence: CASSQRDFANTGELFF.